This TCR beta chain was documented in a study of CD8+ T cells in alopecia areata. Across the study: Those treated were given oral tofacitinib at 5 to 10 mg twice daily.

The study's findings and limits: Baseline CD8+ expansion's link to response remains uncertain, as there was one nonresponder. Lesional scalp exceeded normal scalp in clonality, especially in alopecia totalis/universalis. With tofacitinib ongoing, many expanded lesional clones persisted in both scalp and blood.

A remark on this clone: Its antigen is currently unknown.

The CDR3 has 17 residues. Germline V gives CDR1 SGHRS, CDR2 YFSETQ. cDNA reverse transcribed from extracted RNA served as the sequencing template. The table came from immunoSEQ multiplex PCR; TCRdb's copy has only in-frame clones and leaves some out. The sample holds around 4,300 clones; more than 50% are singletons and the top ten take 11%. Treatment given: oral pan-JAK inhibitor, 5-10 mg twice daily. The investigators collected lesional scalp punch biopsies and peripheral blood from alopecia areata patients. This TCR was recovered from a human donor with alopecia areata. Sequenced material: skin, taken at approximately week 37, from a patient treated with tofacitinib. The chain employs TRBV5-1 and TRBJ2-5; 9 nucleotides line up with TRBD1. The tail of the sequence fits TRBJ2-7 better, so the J call may be wrong. CDR3 amino acids: CASSLKFDRGIPYEQYF. CDR3 coding DNA: TGCGCCAGCAGCTTGAAGTTTGACAGGGGGATTCCCTACGAGCAGTACTTC.